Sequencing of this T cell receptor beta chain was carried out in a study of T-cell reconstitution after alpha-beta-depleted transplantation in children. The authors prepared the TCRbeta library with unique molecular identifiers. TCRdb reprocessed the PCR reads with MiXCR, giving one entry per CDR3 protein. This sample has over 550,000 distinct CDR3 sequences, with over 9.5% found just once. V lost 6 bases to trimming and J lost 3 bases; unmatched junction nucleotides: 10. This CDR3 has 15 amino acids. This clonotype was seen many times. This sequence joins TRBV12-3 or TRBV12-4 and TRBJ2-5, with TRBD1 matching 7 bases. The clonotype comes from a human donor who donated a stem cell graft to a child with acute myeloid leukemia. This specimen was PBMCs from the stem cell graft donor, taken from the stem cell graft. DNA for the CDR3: TGTGCCAGCAGGCTCTCAGGGGGAGCAAAAGAGACCCAGTACTTC. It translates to CASRLSGGAKETQYF.